This TCR beta chain stems from a study of blood T cell repertoires in COVID-19 (TCRdb year 2020). In terms of the full investigation: Samples covering the acute and convalescent phases of COVID-19 were provided by collaborators in the United States, Italy and Spain. The material from the prospective study consisted of cDNA or gDNA derived from T cells, B-cell-depleted T cells, or PBMCs. Deeply sampled blood TCRbeta repertoires from subjects exposed to, actively infected with, or recovered from COVID-19 were included in the dataset. The repertoires were made available in a free public database intended to serve as a resource for research on the immune response to SARS-CoV-2. Where available, HLA class I and class II types were taken from metadata supplied by the sample provider and were not determined by assay-based typing. Sample metadata almost always included a de-identified subject ID, COVID-19 status, age in years and sex. The samples were drawn from the first 160 participants of the ongoing ImmuneRACE study and from 1,254 subjects provided by 6 global collaborators.

As regards this clone: Its antigen remains unidentified. No clone much larger than this one lies a single base away; base qualities are absent.

In Seattle, one collaborating source enrolled patients while the infection was active and tracked those patients longitudinally over the course of disease. Collaborating institutions collected whole blood in K2EDTA tubes following their own protocols. Collaborator samples were shipped for TCRbeta analysis as frozen whole blood, isolated PBMCs, or DNA extracted from either sample type. TCRbeta CDR3 regions were amplified from genomic DNA using the immunoSEQ Assay, a bias-controlled multiplex PCR. Per the original workflow: Within the assay, amplification of reference gene primers was used to estimate how many nucleated cells each sample contained. Sequence reads were collapsed and filtered to measure the absolute abundance of every unique TCRbeta CDR3 rearrangement. For each sample, productive Simpson clonality was calculated by taking the square root of Simpson's diversity index across productive rearrangements. This is the immuneACCESS table as TCRdb keeps it, with only in-frame sequences that have V and J called. A part of the clones is gone; compared with another copy, unresolved V genes explain less than half, and the rest is unexplained. V and J calls plus clone size are reproduced from that table; the DNA served to infer D and trimming. This sample lists approximately 58,000 clones; 81% were detected once. Under 40% of the sample goes to the ten largest clones.

Study-wide findings and limitations: The quantity of clinical and demographic metadata differed by source and by participant and was supplied without curation.

The sequenced material came from peripheral blood. The sequence was collected from a man aged 55-75 years with COVID-19, enrolled during active disease.

CDR3 protein: CASSLGPGTPGDYGYTF. The nucleotide sequence reads as follows: TGTGCCAGCAGCTTAGGGCCCGGGACCCCGGGGGACTATGGCTACACCTTC. The chain is assembled from TRBV7-2 and TRBJ1-2; TRBD1 is a weak D gene call, 5 bases matching. The CDR3 contains 17 residues, cysteine and phenylalanine counted. Left in the record is the CDR3 DNA by itself, 51 bases read in frame from the first base. A distance of 18 bases separates the germline ends of V and J, which lose 1 base and 3 bases respectively. From the germline V gene, CDR1 is SGHTA and CDR2 is FQGNSA.